One sample yielded the 3 T cell receptor beta chains listed below, sequenced in a study of human T cells and chemical hapten exposure. TCRdb recomputed calls from the RACE reads with MiXCR, one row per CDR3 protein. The table has roughly 380,000 distinct CDR3 sequences, more than 4.5% seen once. Regarding time point: patch test 1, 2 weeks after DPC sensitization. The treatment: therapeutic diphenylcyclopropenone sensitization with weekly scalp DPC. The sample here was whole blood, taken in connection with sensitization to the hapten diphenylcyclopropenone (DPC). Every receptor here comes from a woman aged 45-65 years with alopecia areata. Some clones in this sample may be carry-over from other donors' samples.

This clonotype was counted at least ten times. This chain links TRBV9 with TRBJ2-1; maybe TRBD1 (6 bases). Trimming pared 0 bases from V and 9 bases from J, leaving 10 bases between. Looked up from germline, CDR1 is SGDLS and CDR2 is YYNGEE. CDR3 length equals 13 residues. Written as DNA, the CDR3 is TGTGCCAGCAGCGTAGGAGGGGGTGGTGAGCAGTTCTTC. This gives the protein CASSVGGGGEQFF.

The rearrangement links TRBV7-2 to TRBJ2-1; 9 bases align to TRBD2. CDR3 size: 19 residues. Germline V gene data show CDR1 as SGHTA and CDR2 as FQGNSA. Trimming took 2 bases from V and 5 from J; bases not matched to a gene: 16. The CDR3 DNA sequence: TGTGCCAGCAGCTTAAGAAAAGAACTAGCGGGCCTACTAAACAATGAGCAGTTCTTC. It translates to CASSLRKELAGLLNNEQFF.

This clonotype occurred a few times. The V gene is TRBV7-9, the J gene TRBJ2-1; D not resolved. V was clipped by 6 bases and J by 6 bases, with 12 bases between them. Germline V CDR1 and CDR2: SEHNR, FQNEAQ (reference sequence). The CDR3 loop spans 13 amino acids. CDR3 sequence: CASRSDSSNEQFF. CDR3 DNA sequence: TGTGCCAGCAGGTCCGATAGTAGCAATGAGCAGTTCTTC.